This T cell receptor (beta chain) emerged from a study of blood T cells in healthy people across ages. Donor samples were obtained from healthy Caucasian individuals from Russia, aged about 6 to 95. RNA extraction gave at least 5.5 micrograms of total RNA per sample. It was with a sample-barcoded 5' primer and a J-beta primer mix that a second PCR of roughly 7 to 12 cycles was run. TCRdb passed the 5' RACE reads through MiXCR, listing each CDR3 protein once. The data hold over 950,000 distinct CDR3 sequences, with roughly half observed a single time. Sequencing was done on a sample of blood. This receptor was identified in an older woman in good health.

The DNA for the CDR3 is TGTGCCAGCAAAAGAGGGAGGGCCAGGGAGCAGTACTTC. Translating it yields CASKRGRAREQYF. The chain uses TRBV28 and TRBJ2-5, with TRBD2 matching over 7 bases. The germline V gene has CDR1 MDHEN and CDR2 SYDVKM. CDR3 length: 13 amino acids. V trimming: 7 bases; J trimming: 11 bases; junction bases outside the gene matches: 13. The variable domain in full, completed from reference TRBV28 and TRBJ2-5, reads DVKVTQSSRYLVKRTGEKVFLECVQDMDHENMFWYRQDPGLGLRLIYFSYDVKMKEKGDIPEGYSVSREKKERFSLILESASTNQTSMYLCASKRGRAREQYFGPGTRLLVL.